This TCR beta chain was obtained from a study of T cell changes during pregnancy in multiple sclerosis. Only in-frame clones appear in the TCRdb table, and some are missing; sequencing was by immunoSEQ multiplex PCR. The data show about 64,000 clones, about 96% seen once. Germline loops: CDR1 KGHSH, CDR2 LQKENI. J lost 5 bases, V lost 6 bases, and 16 bases had no gene match. The CDR3 extends over 18 amino acids. This TCR was recovered from a female donor with multiple sclerosis, enrolled in a pregnancy study. The input for sequencing was CD8+ T cells from peripheral blood mononuclear cells, taken after pregnancy. J is TRBJ2-2 and V is TRBV18; TRBD2 aligns across 9 bases. The CDR3 DNA is TGTGCCAGCTCTAAAGAAGGGGAAGCGGGAGGCGAAACCGGGGAGCTGTTTTTT. Its translation: CASSKEGEAGGETGELFF.